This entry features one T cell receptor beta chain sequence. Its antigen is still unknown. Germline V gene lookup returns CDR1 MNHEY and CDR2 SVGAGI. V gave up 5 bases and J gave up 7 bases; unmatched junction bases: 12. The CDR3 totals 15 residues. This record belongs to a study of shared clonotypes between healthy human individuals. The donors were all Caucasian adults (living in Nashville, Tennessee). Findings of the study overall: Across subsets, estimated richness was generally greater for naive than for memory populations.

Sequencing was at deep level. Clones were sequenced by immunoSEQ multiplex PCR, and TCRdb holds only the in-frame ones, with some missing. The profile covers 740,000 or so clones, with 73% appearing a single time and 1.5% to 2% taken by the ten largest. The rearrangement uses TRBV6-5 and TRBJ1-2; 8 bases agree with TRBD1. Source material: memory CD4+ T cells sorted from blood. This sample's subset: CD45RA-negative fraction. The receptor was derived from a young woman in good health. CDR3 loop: CASSPEAGGASGYTF. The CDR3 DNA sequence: TGTGCCAGCAGTCCCGAGGCAGGGGGCGCCTCTGGCTACACCTTC.